This TCR beta chain came from a study of shared clonotypes between healthy human individuals. The assay ran at deep level. Several immunoSEQ plates held equal portions of the genomic DNA taken from each subset. Profiled with immunoSEQ multiplex PCR; TCRdb holds only in-frame clones, not every one. The profile covers some 1 million clones, with more than 65% appearing a single time and over 1.3% taken by the ten largest. The CDR3 is made up of 14 amino acids. Unmatched junction bases numbered 8, after V lost 4 bases and J lost 4 bases. Memory CD4+ cells were the fraction left after CD45RA+ naive selection.

The chain has TRBV5-3 and TRBJ2-7; 7 bases match TRBD2. TRBV5-3 is an open reading frame whose function is uncertain. The sample consisted of memory CD4+ T cells sorted from blood. Subset given: CD45RA-negative fraction. This receptor was obtained from a man between 18 and 29 years old in good health. The CDR3: CARSPGLVPYEQYF. CDR3 DNA sequence: TGTGCCAGAAGCCCCGGACTAGTTCCGTACGAGCAGTACTTC.